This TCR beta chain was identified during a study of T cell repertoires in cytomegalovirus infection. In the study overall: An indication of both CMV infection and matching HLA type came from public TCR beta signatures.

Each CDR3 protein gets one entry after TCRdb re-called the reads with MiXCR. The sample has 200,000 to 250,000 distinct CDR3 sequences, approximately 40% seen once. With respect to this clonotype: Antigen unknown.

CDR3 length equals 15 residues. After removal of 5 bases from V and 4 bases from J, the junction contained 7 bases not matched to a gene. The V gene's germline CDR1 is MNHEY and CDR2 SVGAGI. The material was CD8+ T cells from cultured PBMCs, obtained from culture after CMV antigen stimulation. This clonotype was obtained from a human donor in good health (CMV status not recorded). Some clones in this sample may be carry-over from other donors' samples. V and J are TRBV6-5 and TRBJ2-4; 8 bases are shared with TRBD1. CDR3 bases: TGTGCCAGCAGTACTGAGGGACAGGCAAAAAACATTCAGTACTTC. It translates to CASSTEGQAKNIQYF.